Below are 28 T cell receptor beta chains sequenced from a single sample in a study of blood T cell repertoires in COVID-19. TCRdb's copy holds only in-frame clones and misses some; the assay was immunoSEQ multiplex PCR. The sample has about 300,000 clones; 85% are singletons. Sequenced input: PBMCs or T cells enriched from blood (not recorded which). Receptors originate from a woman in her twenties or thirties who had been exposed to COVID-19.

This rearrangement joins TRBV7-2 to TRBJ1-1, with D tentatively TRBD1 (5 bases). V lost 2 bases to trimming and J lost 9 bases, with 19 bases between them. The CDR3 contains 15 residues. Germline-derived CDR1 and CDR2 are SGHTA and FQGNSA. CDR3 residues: CASSLNAGTNQKAFF. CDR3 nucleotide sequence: TGTGCCAGCAGCTTAAACGCAGGGACTAACCAAAAAGCTTTCTTT.

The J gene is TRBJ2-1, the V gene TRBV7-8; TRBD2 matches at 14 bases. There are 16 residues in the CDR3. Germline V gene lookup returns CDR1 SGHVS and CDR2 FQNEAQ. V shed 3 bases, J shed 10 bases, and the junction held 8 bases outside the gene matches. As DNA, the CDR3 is TGTGCCAGCAGCTTCCCGGGACTAGCGGGAGAGCGCGAGCAGTTCTTC. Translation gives CASSFPGLAGEREQFF.

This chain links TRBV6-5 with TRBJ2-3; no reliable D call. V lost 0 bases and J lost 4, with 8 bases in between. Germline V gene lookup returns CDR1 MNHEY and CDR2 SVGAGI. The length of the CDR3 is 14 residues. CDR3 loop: CASSYSKAADTQYF. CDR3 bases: TGTGCCAGCAGTTACTCGAAGGCGGCAGATACGCAGTATTTT.

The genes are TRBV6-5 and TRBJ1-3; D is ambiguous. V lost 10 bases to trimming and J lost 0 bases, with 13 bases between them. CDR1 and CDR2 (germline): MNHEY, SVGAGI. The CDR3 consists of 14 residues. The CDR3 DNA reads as TGTGCCACCTCTCGGAGAGGCTCTGGAAACACCATATATTTT. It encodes CATSRRGSGNTIYF.

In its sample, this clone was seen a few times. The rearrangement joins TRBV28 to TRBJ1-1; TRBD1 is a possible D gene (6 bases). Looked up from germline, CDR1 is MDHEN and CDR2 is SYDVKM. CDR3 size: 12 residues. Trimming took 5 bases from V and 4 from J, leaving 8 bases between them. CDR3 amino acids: CASSTGFTEAFF. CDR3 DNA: TGTGCCAGCAGTACAGGGTTCACTGAAGCTTTCTTT.

The CDR3 region has the DNA TGTGCCAGCAGCTCCCGGGACAGGGTCGGCTCTGAAGCTTTCTTT. It encodes CASSSRDRVGSEAFF. This chain links TRBV9 with TRBJ1-1; 9 positions agree with TRBD1. V shed 4 bases, J shed 6 bases, and the junction held 10 bases outside the gene matches. The CDR3 is 15 amino acids. CDR1 SGDLS and CDR2 YYNGEE come from the germline V gene.

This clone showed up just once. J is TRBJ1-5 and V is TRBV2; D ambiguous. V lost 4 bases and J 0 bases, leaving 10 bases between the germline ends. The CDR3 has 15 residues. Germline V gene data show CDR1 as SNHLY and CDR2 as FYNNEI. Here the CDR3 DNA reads TGTGCCAGCAGTGCTGAGAGCTATAGCAATCAGCCCCAGCATTTT. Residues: CASSAESYSNQPQHF. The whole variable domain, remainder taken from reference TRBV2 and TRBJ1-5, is EPEVTQTPSHQVTQMGQEVILRCVPISNHLYFYWYRQILGQKVEFLVSFYNNEISEKSEIFDDQFSVERPDGSNFTLKIRSTKLEDSAMYFCASSAESYSNQPQHFGDGTRLSIL.

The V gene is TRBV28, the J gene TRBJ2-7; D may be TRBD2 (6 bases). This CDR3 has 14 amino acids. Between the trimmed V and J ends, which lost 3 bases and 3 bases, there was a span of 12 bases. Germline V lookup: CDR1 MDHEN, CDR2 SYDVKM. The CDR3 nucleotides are TGTGCCAGCAGTTTGGAGGGGCGATTCTACGAGCAGTACTTC. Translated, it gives CASSLEGRFYEQYF.

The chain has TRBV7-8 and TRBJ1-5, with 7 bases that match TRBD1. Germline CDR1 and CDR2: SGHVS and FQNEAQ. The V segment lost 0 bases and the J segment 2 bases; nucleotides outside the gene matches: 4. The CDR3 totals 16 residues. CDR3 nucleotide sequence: TGTGCCAGCAGCTTAGCAGGAGGGGGCGGCAATCAGCCCCAGCATTTT. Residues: CASSLAGGGGNQPQHF.

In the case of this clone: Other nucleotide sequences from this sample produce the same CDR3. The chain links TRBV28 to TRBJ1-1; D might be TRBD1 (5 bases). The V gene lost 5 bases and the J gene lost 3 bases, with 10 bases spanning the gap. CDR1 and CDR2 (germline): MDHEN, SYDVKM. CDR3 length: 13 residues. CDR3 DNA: TGTGCCAGCAGTCTTACAGGATACACTGAAGCTTTCTTT. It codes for CASSLTGYTEAFF.

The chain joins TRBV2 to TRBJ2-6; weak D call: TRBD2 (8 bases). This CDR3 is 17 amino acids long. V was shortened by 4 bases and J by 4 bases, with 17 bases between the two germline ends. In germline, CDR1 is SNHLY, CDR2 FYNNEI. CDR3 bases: TGTGCCAGCAGTGGGTTCGGGAGGGGGCTGGGGGCCAACGTCCTGACTTTC. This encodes CASSGFGRGLGANVLTF.

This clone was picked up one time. Written as DNA, the CDR3 is TGCAGCGTTAAAGGGACAGCGTCTAGCACAGATACGCAGTATTTT. Its protein is CSVKGTASSTDTQYF. The rearrangement links TRBV29-1 to TRBJ2-3; 7 nucleotides agree with TRBD1. The trim removed 5 bases at V and 0 bases at J, leaving 8 bases unmatched. CDR3 length: 15 amino acids. Germline CDR1 reads SQVTM; CDR2 reads ANQGSEA.

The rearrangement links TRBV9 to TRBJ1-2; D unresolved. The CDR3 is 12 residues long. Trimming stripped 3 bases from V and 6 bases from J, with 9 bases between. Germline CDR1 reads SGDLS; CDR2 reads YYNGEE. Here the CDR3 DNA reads TGTGCCAGCAGCGGACTTCGGGATGGCTACACCTTC. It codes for CASSGLRDGYTF.

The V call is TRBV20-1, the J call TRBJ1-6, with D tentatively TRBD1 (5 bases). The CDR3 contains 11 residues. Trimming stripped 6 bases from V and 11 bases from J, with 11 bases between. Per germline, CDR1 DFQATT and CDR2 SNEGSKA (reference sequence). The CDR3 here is CSATAIAPLHF. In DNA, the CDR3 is TGCAGTGCGACAGCAATAGCACCCCTCCACTTT.

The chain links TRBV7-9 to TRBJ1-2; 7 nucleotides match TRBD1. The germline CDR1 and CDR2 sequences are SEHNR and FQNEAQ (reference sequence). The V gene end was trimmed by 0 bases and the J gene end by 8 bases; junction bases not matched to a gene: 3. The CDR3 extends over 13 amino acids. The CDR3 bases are TGTGCCAGCAGCTTAGCTACAGGGGAGGGCTACACCTTC. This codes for CASSLATGEGYTF.

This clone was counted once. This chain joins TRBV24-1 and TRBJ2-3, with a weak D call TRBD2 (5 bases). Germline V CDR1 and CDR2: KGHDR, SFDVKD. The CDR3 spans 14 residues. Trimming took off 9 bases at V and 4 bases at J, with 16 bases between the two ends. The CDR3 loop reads CATGSGSRADTQYF. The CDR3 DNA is TGTGCCACCGGGAGTGGGTCGAGGGCAGATACGCAGTATTTT.

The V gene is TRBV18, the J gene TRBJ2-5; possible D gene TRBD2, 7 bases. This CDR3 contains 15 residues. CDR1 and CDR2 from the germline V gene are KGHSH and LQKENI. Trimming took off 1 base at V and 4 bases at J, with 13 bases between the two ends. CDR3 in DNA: TGTGCCAGCTCACCACGAACGGGGGGCTTAGAGACCCAGTACTTC. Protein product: CASSPRTGGLETQYF.

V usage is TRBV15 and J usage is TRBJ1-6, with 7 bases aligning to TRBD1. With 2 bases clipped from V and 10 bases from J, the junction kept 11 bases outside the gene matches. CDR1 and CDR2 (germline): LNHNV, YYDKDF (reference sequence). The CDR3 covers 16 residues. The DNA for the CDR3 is TGTGCCACCAGCAGACGGACAGGAGGCGGGCCATCACCCCTCCACTTT. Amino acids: CATSRRTGGGPSPLHF.

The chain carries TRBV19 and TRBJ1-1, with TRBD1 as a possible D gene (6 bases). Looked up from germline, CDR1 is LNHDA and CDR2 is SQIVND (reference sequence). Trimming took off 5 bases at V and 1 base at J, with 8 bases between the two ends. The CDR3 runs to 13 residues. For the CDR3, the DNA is TGTGCCAGTAGTTTGGACAGGAACACTGAAGCTTTCTTT. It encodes CASSLDRNTEAFF.

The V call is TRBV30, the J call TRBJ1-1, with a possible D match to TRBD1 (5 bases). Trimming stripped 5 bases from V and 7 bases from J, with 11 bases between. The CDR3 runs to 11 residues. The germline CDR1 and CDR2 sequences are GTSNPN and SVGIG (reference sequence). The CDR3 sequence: CAWSRADEAFF. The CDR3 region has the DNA TGTGCCTGGTCCAGGGCGGATGAAGCTTTCTTT.

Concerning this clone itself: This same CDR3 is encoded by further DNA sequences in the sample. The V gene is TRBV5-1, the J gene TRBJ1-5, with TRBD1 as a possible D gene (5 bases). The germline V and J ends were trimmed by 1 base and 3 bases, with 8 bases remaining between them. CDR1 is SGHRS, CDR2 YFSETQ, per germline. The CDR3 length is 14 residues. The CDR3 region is CASSLTGFNQPQHF. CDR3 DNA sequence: TGCGCCAGCAGCTTGACAGGATTCAATCAGCCCCAGCATTTT.

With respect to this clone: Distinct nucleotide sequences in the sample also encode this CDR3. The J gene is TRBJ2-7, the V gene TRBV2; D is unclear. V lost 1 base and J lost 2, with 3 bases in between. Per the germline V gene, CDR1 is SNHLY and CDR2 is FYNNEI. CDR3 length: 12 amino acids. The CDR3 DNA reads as TGTGCCAGCAGTGAAGGAGCCTACGAGCAGTACTTC. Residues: CASSEGAYEQYF.

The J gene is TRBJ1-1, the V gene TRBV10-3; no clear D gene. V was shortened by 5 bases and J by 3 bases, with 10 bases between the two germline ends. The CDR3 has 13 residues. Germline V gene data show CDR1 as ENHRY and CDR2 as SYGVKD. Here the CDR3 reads CAISPNGDTEAFF. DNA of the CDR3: TGTGCCATCAGTCCGAACGGGGACACTGAAGCTTTCTTT.

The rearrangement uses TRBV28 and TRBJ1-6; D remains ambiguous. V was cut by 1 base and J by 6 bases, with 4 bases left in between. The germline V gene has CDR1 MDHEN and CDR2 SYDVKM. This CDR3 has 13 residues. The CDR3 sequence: CASSLSVNSPLHF. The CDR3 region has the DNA TGTGCCAGCAGTTTATCCGTTAATTCACCCCTCCACTTT.

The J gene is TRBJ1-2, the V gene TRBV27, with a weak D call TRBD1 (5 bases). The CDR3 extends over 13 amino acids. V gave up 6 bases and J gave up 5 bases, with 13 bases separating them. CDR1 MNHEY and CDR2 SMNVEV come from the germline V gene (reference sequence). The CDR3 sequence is CASRWGLGYGYTF. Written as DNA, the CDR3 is TGTGCCAGCAGATGGGGACTGGGGTATGGCTACACCTTC.

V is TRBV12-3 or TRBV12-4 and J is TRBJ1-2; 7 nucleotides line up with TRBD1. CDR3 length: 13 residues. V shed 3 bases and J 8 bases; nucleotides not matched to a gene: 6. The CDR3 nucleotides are TGTGCCAGCAGTTTCCAGAGGACAGGCGGCTACACCTTC. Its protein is CASSFQRTGGYTF.

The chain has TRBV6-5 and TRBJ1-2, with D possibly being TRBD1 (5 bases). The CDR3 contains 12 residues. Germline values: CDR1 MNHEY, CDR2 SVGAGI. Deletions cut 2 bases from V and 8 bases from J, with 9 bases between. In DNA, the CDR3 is TGTGCCAGCAGTTACAAGGGGATAGGCTACACCTTC. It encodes CASSYKGIGYTF.

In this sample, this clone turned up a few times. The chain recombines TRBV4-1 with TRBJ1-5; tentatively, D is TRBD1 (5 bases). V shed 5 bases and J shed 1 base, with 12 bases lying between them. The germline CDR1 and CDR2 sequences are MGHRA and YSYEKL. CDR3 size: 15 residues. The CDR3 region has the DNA TGCGCCAGCAGCGACGCGGGGGTGAGCAATCAGCCCCAGCATTTT. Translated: CASSDAGVSNQPQHF.